This TCR beta chain was captured in a study of shared clonotypes between healthy human individuals. Study conclusions and caveats: Clonotypes which were not shared had lower generation probabilities than clonotypes that all four donors shared. Among donors, clonotype sharing was expected to be affected by sequencing depth. Richness estimates generally favored naive over memory subsets.

Sorted subsets were amplified in replicate PCRs using around 0.2 ug DNA, about 30,000 T cell genomes. Repertoires were generated with immunoSEQ multiplex PCR, while TCRdb's copy carries only in-frame clones and drops some. Of around 88,000 clones in the sample, about two thirds were seen once. The V end was cut by 4 bases, the J end by 10 bases, with 12 bases between. Germline V lookup: CDR1 SGDLS, CDR2 YYNGEE. The CDR3 runs to 12 residues. Comments on this clone: The antigen is undetermined.

This chain uses TRBV9 with TRBJ2-1; tentative D call: TRBD2 (5 bases). Sequencing was done on a sample of memory CD8+ T cells sorted from blood. Subset described: CD45RO+ cells pooled with CCR7-negative TemRA cells. The sequence was collected from a man aged 25 to 40 in good health. The CDR3 DNA is TGTGCCAGCAGCCCATCGGGCGGGGAGCAGTTCTTC. Amino acid sequence: CASSPSGGEQFF.